This T cell receptor (beta chain) stems from a study of T cell repertoires in cytomegalovirus infection. Study details: The public TCR beta signatures pointed to both CMV infection and matching HLA type. The study, taken as a whole, reports: CMV-specific TCR beta clonotypes restricted by HLA-C were the ones dominating the ex vivo response. Cumulative public TCR beta family frequency identified CMV carriers with the relevant HLA.

V was shortened by 4 bases and J by 4 bases, with 14 bases between the two germline ends. CDR1 is SGHVS, CDR2 FQNEAQ, per germline. This CDR3 comprises 16 residues. There are many counts of this clonotype. Its antigen is undetermined. One entry per CDR3 protein, called by TCRdb with MiXCR from the reads. The profile shows 350,000 to 450,000 distinct CDR3 sequences, approximately 18% of them singletons. The sequence was collected from a human donor in good health (CMV status not recorded). Some clones in this sample may be carry-over from other donors' samples. Sample: PBMCs. The chain links TRBV7-8 to TRBJ1-6; weak D call: TRBD1 (6 bases). The CDR3 DNA is TGTGCCAGCAGCTCTTGGACAGAAATATATAATTCACCCCTCCACTTT. The encoded protein is CASSSWTEIYNSPLHF.